The 29 T cell receptor beta chains reported below all come from one sample, sequenced in a study of graft-versus-host responses after intestinal transplantation. These receptors' antigens are unknown. Produced via immunoSEQ multiplex PCR; TCRdb's table is partial and in-frame only. Altogether about 85,000 clones are present, approximately 80% being singletons, with the ten largest covering approximately 0.78%. The sequencing here drew on unstimulated CD4+ T cells sorted from spleen or lymph node cells, taken before intestinal transplant. These receptors originate from a human donor who received an intestinal transplant.

With regard to this clone: The junction departs from the called germline gene at one end, perhaps through a read error. CDR3 loop: CASSPSVRTPGGLFF. The CDR3 DNA is TGTGCCAGCAGCCCTTCGGTGCGGACCCCCGGGGGGCTGTTTTTT. The rearrangement joins TRBV4-2 to TRBJ2-2, with D perhaps TRBD2 (6 bases). Germline-derived CDR1 and CDR2 are LGHNA and YNFKEQ. This CDR3 has 15 amino acids.

This sequence joins TRBV5-1 and TRBJ2-3; possible D gene TRBD2, 7 bases. Trimming removed 3 bases from V and 6 bases from J, with 20 bases in between. Germline loops: CDR1 SGHRS, CDR2 YFSETQ. The CDR3 runs 16 residues. CDR3 residues: CASSSSRGAVQDTQYF. The CDR3 DNA sequence: TGCGCCAGCAGCTCCTCCCGGGGGGCGGTTCAGGATACGCAGTATTTT. Full variable domain (remainder filled in from reference TRBV5-1 and TRBJ2-3): KAGVTQTPRYLIKTRGQQVTLSCSPISGHRSVSWYQQTPGQGLQFLFEYFSETQRNKGNFPGRFSGRQFSNSRSEMNVSTLELGDSALYLCASSSSRGAVQDTQYFGPGTRLTVL.

The chain couples TRBV28 to TRBJ1-1, with a possible D match to TRBD1 (5 bases). Germline CDR1 reads MDHEN; CDR2 reads SYDVKM. Trimming removed 5 bases at V and 8 bases at J, with 27 bases between. The CDR3 runs to 17 residues. The DNA for the CDR3 is TGTGCCAGCAGTCCCATCCCCCAGGGCAGAGCGGGCGGGGAAGCTTTCTTT. This encodes CASSPIPQGRAGGEAFF.

The chain combines TRBV5-1 with TRBJ1-2; TRBD1 agrees at 11 bases. CDR1 SGHRS and CDR2 YFSETQ come from the germline V gene. J was trimmed by 4 bases and V by 0 bases; bases with no gene match: 11. This CDR3 has 18 residues. The CDR3 region is CASSLEGAPGQGGYGYTF. The DNA of the CDR3 is TGCGCCAGCAGCTTGGAGGGGGCCCCGGGACAGGGGGGCTATGGCTACACCTTC.

The genes are TRBV6-6 and TRBJ2-1; D is perhaps TRBD2 (7 bases). This CDR3 is 16 amino acids long. The V end lost 7 bases, the J end lost 2 bases, and 18 bases lay between the germline ends. The germline CDR1 and CDR2 sequences are MNHNY and SVGAGI (reference sequence). In nucleotides, the CDR3 is TGTGCCAGCAAAGGGACCGGGGGGCAAACCTACAATGAGCAGTTCTTC. This gives the protein CASKGTGGQTYNEQFF.

The chain recombines TRBV5-5 with TRBJ2-2; D possibly corresponds to TRBD2 (5 bases). V lost 2 bases and J lost 3, with 11 bases in between. Germline-derived CDR1 and CDR2 are SGHKS and YYEKEE (reference sequence). CDR3 length: 15 amino acids. The CDR3 loop is CASSLPTGYTGELFF. Written as DNA, the CDR3 is TGTGCCAGCAGCTTACCTACGGGGTACACCGGGGAGCTGTTTTTT.

This clone was seen a few times. J is TRBJ1-6 and V is TRBV27, with a tentative D call TRBD1 (5 bases). The CDR3 sequence is 18 residues long. V was cut by 0 bases and J by 2 bases, with 14 bases left in between. Germline V gene data show CDR1 as MNHEY and CDR2 as SMNVEV (reference sequence). CDR3 loop: CASSLSIPGETYNSPLHF. In DNA, the CDR3 is TGTGCCAGCAGTTTATCGATACCGGGGGAAACCTATAATTCACCCCTCCACTTT.

The chain joins TRBV4-2 to TRBJ2-1; TRBD2 agrees at 8 bases. The CDR3 has 16 residues. Germline CDR1 reads LGHNA; CDR2 reads YNFKEQ. J lost 1 base, V lost 4 bases, and 6 bases had no gene match. CDR3 nucleotides: TGTGCCAGCAGCCCGGGCGGGGGGTTATCCTACAATGAGCAGTTCTTC. This gives the protein CASSPGGGLSYNEQFF.

This clone was counted only a few times. The chain has TRBV6-5 and TRBJ2-7; 9 bases are a match to TRBD1. The germline V gene encodes CDR1 MNHEY and CDR2 SVGAGI. The CDR3 is made up of 13 amino acids. Trimming cost V 6 bases and J 5 bases; bases outside gene matches: 5. The CDR3 region has the DNA TGTGCCAGCAGCCAGACAGGGGGTAACGAGCAGTACTTC. Encoded protein: CASSQTGGNEQYF.

In this sample, this clone turned up a few times. The chain recombines TRBV7-3 with TRBJ1-2; 7 bases are a match to TRBD1. The germline V gene encodes CDR1 SGHTA and CDR2 FQGTGA. Germline trimming cut 0 bases from V and 8 bases from J; bases unmatched to any gene: 3. The CDR3 runs to 13 residues. This chain's CDR3 is CASSLTGGDGYTF. The CDR3, as DNA: TGTGCCAGCAGCTTAACAGGGGGCGACGGCTACACCTTC.

The chain combines TRBV5-6 with TRBJ2-7; 8 nucleotides match TRBD1. This CDR3 spans 13 amino acids. The ends lost 4 bases at V and 6 bases at J; junction bases unmatched: 6. Germline assignment: CDR1 SGHDT and CDR2 YYEEEE. The CDR3 reads CASSPGQGGEQYF. For the CDR3, the DNA is TGTGCCAGCAGCCCTGGACAGGGAGGCGAGCAGTACTTC.

This clone was observed a handful of times. The chain couples TRBV5-1 to TRBJ2-1; 7 positions agree with TRBD2. The CDR3 length is 15 residues. V shed 5 bases, J shed 3 bases, and the junction held 8 bases outside the gene matches. CDR1 and CDR2 from the germline V gene are SGHRS and YFSETQ. CDR3 protein: CASRVGTGGYNEQFF. The DNA of the CDR3 is TGCGCCAGCAGGGTAGGGACGGGGGGCTACAATGAGCAGTTCTTC. The variable domain in full, completed from reference TRBV5-1 and TRBJ2-1, reads KAGVTQTPRYLIKTRGQQVTLSCSPISGHRSVSWYQQTPGQGLQFLFEYFSETQRNKGNFPGRFSGRQFSNSRSEMNVSTLELGDSALYLCASRVGTGGYNEQFFGPGTRLTVL.

The V gene is TRBV7-8, the J gene TRBJ1-5; D is undetermined. The germline gives CDR1 SGHVS, CDR2 FQNEAQ. V lost 1 base, J lost 6 bases, and 13 bases lay in between. This CDR3 comprises 15 residues. The CDR3 here is CASSLDRVGGQPQHF. CDR3 nucleotide sequence: TGTGCCAGCAGCTTAGATCGCGTTGGAGGTCAGCCCCAGCATTTT. The entire variable domain, with the rest obtained from reference TRBV7-8 and TRBJ1-5, is as follows: GAGVSQSPRYKVAKRGQDVALRCDPISGHVSLFWYQQALGQGPEFLTYFQNEAQLDKSGLPSDRFFAERPEGSVSTLKIQRTQQEDSAVYLCASSLDRVGGQPQHFGDGTRLSIL.

This chain joins TRBV5-1 and TRBJ2-7; maybe TRBD2 (6 bases). Per the germline V gene, CDR1 is SGHRS and CDR2 is YFSETQ. V lost 2 bases and J lost 3, with 15 bases in between. The CDR3 is 15 amino acids. The CDR3 DNA reads TGCGCCAGCAGCTTTAGCGGTACCACTTACTACGAGCAGTACTTC. Translation gives CASSFSGTTYYEQYF.

V is TRBV4-2 and J is TRBJ2-1, with 7 bases that match TRBD2. The germline V gene encodes CDR1 LGHNA and CDR2 YNFKEQ. The CDR3 has 14 residues. Trimming cost V 0 bases and J 10 bases; bases outside gene matches: 6. The CDR3 sequence: CASSQDGGLGEQFF. As DNA, the CDR3 is TGTGCCAGCAGCCAAGACGGGGGGTTGGGCGAGCAGTTCTTC.

The V and J genes are TRBV10-1 and TRBJ2-3, with TRBD2 identical over 7 bases. Germline V gene data show CDR1 as WNHNN and CDR2 as SYGVQD (reference sequence). V shed 3 bases and J 5 bases; nucleotides not matched to a gene: 2. CDR3 size: 13 residues. The CDR3 spells CASSEAGLDTQYF. CDR3 DNA sequence: TGCGCCAGCAGTGAAGCGGGGTTAGATACGCAGTATTTT.

The rearrangement joins TRBV28 to TRBJ2-3; 10 bases are a match to TRBD2. Unmatched junction bases numbered 11, after V lost 5 bases and J lost 6 bases. The V gene's germline CDR1 is MDHEN and CDR2 SYDVKM. This CDR3 is built from 16 residues. CDR3 sequence: CASSDGSGGVRDTQYF. The DNA of the CDR3 is TGTGCCAGCAGTGACGGAAGCGGGGGGGTTAGGGATACGCAGTATTTT.

The chain joins TRBV20-1 to TRBJ2-7; D remains unclear. CDR1 is DFQATT and CDR2 is SNEGSKA in the germline V gene (reference sequence). The CDR3 is 11 amino acids. Trimming removed 7 bases at V and 2 bases at J, with 9 bases between. CDR3 loop: CSGAQPYEQYF. The CDR3 nucleotides are TGCAGTGGGGCCCAGCCCTACGAGCAGTACTTC.

The chain uses TRBV19 and TRBJ2-6, with 12 positions matching TRBD1. The CDR3 extends over 17 amino acids. With V trimmed by 7 bases and J by 2 bases, 6 bases remained unmatched. Germline V lookup: CDR1 LNHDA, CDR2 SQIVND (reference sequence). The CDR3 nucleotides read TGTGCCAGTACCCGGGGGACAGGGGGCGCTGGGGCCAACGTCCTGACTTTC. Translating gives CASTRGTGGAGANVLTF.

The chain uses TRBV2 and TRBJ2-2, with D possibly TRBD1 on 6 matching bases. V lost 0 bases and J lost 6, with 8 bases in between. The CDR3 totals 14 residues. Germline lookup yields CDR1 SNHLY and CDR2 FYNNEI. This chain's CDR3 is CASSEARGPGELFF. The CDR3 nucleotides are TGTGCCAGCAGTGAAGCCAGGGGCCCCGGGGAGCTGTTTTTT.

The gene calls are TRBV2 and TRBJ1-4; unclear D gene. With 8 bases removed from V and 0 bases from J, the gap between germline ends came to 7 bases. Looked up from germline, CDR1 is SNHLY and CDR2 is FYNNEI. The CDR3 has 13 amino acids. As DNA, the CDR3 is TGTGCCAGCCGTTTTGCAACTAATGAAAAACTGTTTTTT. It is translated as CASRFATNEKLFF.

The V call is TRBV4-2, the J call TRBJ2-5, with D possibly TRBD2 on 6 matching bases. The tail of the sequence fits TRBJ2-7 better, so the J call may be wrong. CDR1 is LGHNA and CDR2 is YNFKEQ in the germline V gene. The CDR3 loop spans 16 amino acids. Written as DNA, the CDR3 is TGTGCCAGCAGCCAAGACCCCGGGGGAGTCTCCTACGAGCAGTACTTC. This encodes CASSQDPGGVSYEQYF.

The chain links TRBV15 to TRBJ2-5; 7 bases map to TRBD2. Losses at the gene ends were 1 base for V and 2 bases for J; bases not matched to a gene: 4. The CDR3 is 15 amino acids. The germline V gene has CDR1 LNHNV and CDR2 YYDKDF (reference sequence). CDR3: CATSRGAGEQETQYF. The CDR3 region has the DNA TGTGCCACCAGCAGAGGCGCGGGAGAGCAAGAGACCCAGTACTTC.

The chain recombines TRBV28 with TRBJ1-5, with D unresolved. The V end lost 9 bases, the J end lost 0 bases, and 9 bases lay between the germline ends. CDR1 is MDHEN, CDR2 SYDVKM, per germline. The CDR3 is 13 amino acids. CDR3: CARVTGSNQPQHF. Written as DNA, the CDR3 is TGTGCCAGAGTAACCGGTAGCAATCAGCCCCAGCATTTT.

The gene calls are TRBV4-2 and TRBJ2-3, with 10 positions matching TRBD1. Germline values: CDR1 LGHNA, CDR2 YNFKEQ. This CDR3 is 16 amino acids long. V lost 1 base, J lost 4 bases, and 5 bases stayed unmatched. CDR3 region: CASSQAGTGAPDTQYF. In nucleotides, the CDR3 is TGTGCCAGCAGCCAAGCCGGGACAGGGGCTCCAGATACGCAGTATTTT.

The V and J genes are TRBV19 and TRBJ2-1, with a weak D call TRBD1 (6 bases). CDR1 LNHDA and CDR2 SQIVND come from the germline V gene (reference sequence). The CDR3 extends over 12 amino acids. The V end lost 5 bases, the J end lost 8 bases, and 10 bases lay between the germline ends. In nucleotides, the CDR3 is TGTGCCAGTAGTTCCAGGGGTCATGAGCAGTTCTTC. Protein sequence: CASSSRGHEQFF.

The chain combines TRBV5-1 with TRBJ2-7; perhaps TRBD2 as D (6 bases). This CDR3 comprises 14 residues. V lost 0 bases and J 4 bases, leaving 11 bases between the germline ends. Germline CDR1 is SGHRS and CDR2 is YFSETQ. In DNA form, the CDR3 reads TGCGCCAGCAGCTTGGTCGCGGGACCTTACGAGCAGTACTTC. This encodes CASSLVAGPYEQYF.

This rearrangement joins TRBV28 to TRBJ2-7, with D perhaps matching TRBD1 (6 bases). The CDR3 runs to 14 residues. Germline CDR1 and CDR2: MDHEN and SYDVKM. V was trimmed by 5 bases and J by 1 base, leaving 12 bases between them. CDR3 residues: CASSTTGLSYEQYF. The CDR3 region has the DNA TGTGCCAGCAGTACCACAGGGCTATCCTACGAGCAGTACTTC.

A note on this clone: This same CDR3 is encoded by further DNA sequences in the sample. The rearrangement joins TRBV6-5 to TRBJ1-1; tentatively, D is TRBD1 (5 bases). The V gene lost 7 bases and the J gene lost 4 bases, with 7 bases spanning the gap. This CDR3 region has 11 residues. Germline V CDR1 and CDR2: MNHEY, SVGAGI. The DNA of the CDR3 is TGTGCCAGCAACGGGGGCACTGAAGCTTTCTTT. This translates into CASNGGTEAFF.